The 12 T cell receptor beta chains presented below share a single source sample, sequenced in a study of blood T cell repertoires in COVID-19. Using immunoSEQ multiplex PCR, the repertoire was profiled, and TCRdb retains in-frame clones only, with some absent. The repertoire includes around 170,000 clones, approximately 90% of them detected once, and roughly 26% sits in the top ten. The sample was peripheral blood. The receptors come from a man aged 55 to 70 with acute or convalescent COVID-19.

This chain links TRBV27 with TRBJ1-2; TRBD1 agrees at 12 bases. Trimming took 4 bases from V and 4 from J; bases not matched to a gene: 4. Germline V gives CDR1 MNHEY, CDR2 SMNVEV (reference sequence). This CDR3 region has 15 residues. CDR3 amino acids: CASSSGTGGGYGYTF. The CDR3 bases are TGTGCCAGCAGTTCCGGGACAGGGGGCGGCTATGGCTACACCTTC.

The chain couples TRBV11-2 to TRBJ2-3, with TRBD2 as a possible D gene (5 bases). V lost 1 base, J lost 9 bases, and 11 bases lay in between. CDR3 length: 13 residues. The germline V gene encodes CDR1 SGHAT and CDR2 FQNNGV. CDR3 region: CASSLGTPDTQYF. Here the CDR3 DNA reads TGTGCCAGCAGCTTAGGGACTCCTGACACGCAGTATTTT.

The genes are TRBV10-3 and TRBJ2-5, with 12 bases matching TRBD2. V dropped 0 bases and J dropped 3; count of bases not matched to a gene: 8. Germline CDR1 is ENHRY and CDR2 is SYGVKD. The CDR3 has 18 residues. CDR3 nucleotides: TGTGCCATCAGTGAGTCGGTTCTACTAGCGGGGGGAAAAGAGACCCAGTACTTC. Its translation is CAISESVLLAGGKETQYF.

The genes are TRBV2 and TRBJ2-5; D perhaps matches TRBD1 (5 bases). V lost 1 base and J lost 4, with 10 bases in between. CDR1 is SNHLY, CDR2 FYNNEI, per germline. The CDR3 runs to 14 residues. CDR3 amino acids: CASSEGREGETQYF. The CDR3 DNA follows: TGTGCCAGCAGTGAAGGCAGGGAAGGAGAGACCCAGTACTTC.

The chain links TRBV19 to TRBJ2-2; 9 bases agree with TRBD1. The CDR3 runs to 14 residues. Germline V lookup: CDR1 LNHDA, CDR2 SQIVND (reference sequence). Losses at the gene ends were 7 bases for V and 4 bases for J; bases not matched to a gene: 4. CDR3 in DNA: TGTGCCAGTATTGGGACAGGGTTCACCGGGGAGCTGTTTTTT. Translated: CASIGTGFTGELFF.

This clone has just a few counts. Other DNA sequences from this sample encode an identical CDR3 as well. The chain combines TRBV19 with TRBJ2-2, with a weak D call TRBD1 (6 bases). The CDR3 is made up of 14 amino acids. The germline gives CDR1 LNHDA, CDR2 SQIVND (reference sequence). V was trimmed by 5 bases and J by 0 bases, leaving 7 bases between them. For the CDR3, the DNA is TGTGCCAGTAGTCAGGGGTCGAACACCGGGGAGCTGTTTTTT. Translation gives CASSQGSNTGELFF.

The CDR3 DNA reads as TGTGCCAGCAGCGCAGGAGAGCATGTAACCCCACCGGGGAATCAGCCCCAGCATTTT. Protein product: CASSAGEHVTPPGNQPQHF. The V and J genes are TRBV9 and TRBJ1-5; the D is unclear. The germline CDR1 and CDR2 sequences are SGDLS and YYNGEE. This CDR3 has 19 residues. Trimming removed 3 bases at V and 4 bases at J, with 26 bases between.

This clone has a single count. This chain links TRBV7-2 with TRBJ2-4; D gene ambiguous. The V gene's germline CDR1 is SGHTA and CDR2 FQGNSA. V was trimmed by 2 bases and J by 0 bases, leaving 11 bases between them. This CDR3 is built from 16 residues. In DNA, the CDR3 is TGTGCCAGCAGCTTAAGAACAGCCTTAGCCAAAAACATTCAGTACTTC. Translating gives CASSLRTALAKNIQYF.

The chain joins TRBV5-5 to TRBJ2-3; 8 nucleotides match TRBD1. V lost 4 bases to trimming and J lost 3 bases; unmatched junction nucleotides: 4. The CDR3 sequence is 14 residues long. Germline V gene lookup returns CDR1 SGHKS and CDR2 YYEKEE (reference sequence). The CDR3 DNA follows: TGTGCCAGCAGCCGGCAGGGGGCAACAGATACGCAGTATTTT. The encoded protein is CASSRQGATDTQYF.

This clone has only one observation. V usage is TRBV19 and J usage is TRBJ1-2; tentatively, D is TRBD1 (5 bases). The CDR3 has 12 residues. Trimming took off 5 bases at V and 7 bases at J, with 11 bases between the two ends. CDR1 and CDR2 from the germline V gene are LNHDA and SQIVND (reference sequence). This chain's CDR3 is CASSLGGTGYTF. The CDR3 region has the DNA TGTGCCAGTAGTCTGGGGGGGACTGGCTACACCTTC.

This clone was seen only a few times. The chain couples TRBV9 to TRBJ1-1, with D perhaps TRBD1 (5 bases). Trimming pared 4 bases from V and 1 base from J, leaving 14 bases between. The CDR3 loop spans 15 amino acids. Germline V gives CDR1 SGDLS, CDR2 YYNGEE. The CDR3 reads CASSPSRGENTEAFF. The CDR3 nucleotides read TGTGCCAGCAGCCCGTCGCGGGGGGAGAACACTGAAGCTTTCTTT.

This chain's CDR3 is CASSVPGLDTQYF. CDR3 DNA: TGCGCCAGCAGCGTCCCGGGACTGGATACGCAGTATTTT. The chain joins TRBV5-1 to TRBJ2-3; perhaps TRBD2 as D (6 bases). Germline V gene sequence: CDR1 SGHRS, CDR2 YFSETQ. Between the trimmed V and J ends, which lost 4 bases and 6 bases, there was a span of 12 bases. The CDR3 spans 13 residues.